This is a list of T cell receptor beta chains from one sample in a study of cytomegalovirus exposure and HLA in healthy donors. Some clones are missing from TCRdb's copy, which holds only in-frame ones; the method was immunoSEQ multiplex PCR. The sample comprises 240,000 or so clones, approximately 81% of which are singletons, and approximately 8.4% rests with the top ten. The sequenced sample consisted of PBMCs. These receptors were obtained from a woman aged 55-70 years in good health and CMV-seropositive. The CDR3 runs from the conserved cysteine through the conserved F or W. A D gene is named only where the DNA matches it firmly. The size entry is marked missing in some rows and otherwise reads once, few, many or a size class.

V gene,D gene,J gene,clone size,CDR3 DNA,CDR3 protein
TRBV2,.,TRBJ1-2,.,TGTGCCAGTGCAGGGTTTGGCTACACCTTC,CASAGFGYTF
TRBV19,.,TRBJ1-1,.,TGTGCCAGTAGTCCAGGGAGGGGAACTGAAGCTTTCTTT,CASSPGRGTEAFF
TRBV29-1,.,TRBJ1-3,.,TGCAGCGTTGTCGACAGGCACTCTGGAAACACCATATATTTT,CSVVDRHSGNTIYF
TRBV18,TRBD2,TRBJ2-7,.,TGTGCCAGCTCACTGAAACCGGGACTAGAATACGAGCAGTACTTC,CASSLKPGLEYEQYF
TRBV29-1,TRBD1,TRBJ1-2,.,TGCAGCGGATGGACAGGGGGCCGAGGGGGCTACACCTTC,CSGWTGGRGGYTF
TRBV19,TRBD1,TRBJ1-2,.,TGTGCCAGTACCCGGTTTGACAGGGGTGCTGGCTACACCTTC,CASTRFDRGAGYTF
TRBV19,TRBD1,TRBJ1-5,.,TGTGCCAGTAGCTCCCACGTCGGGGGACAGAGCAATCAGCCCCAGCATTTT,CASSSHVGGQSNQPQHF
TRBV4-1,.,TRBJ1-3,.,TGCGCCAGCAGCCACCCACAGGCAGGCGGCTCTGGAAACACCATATATTTT,CASSHPQAGGSGNTIYF
TRBV21-1,.,TRBJ2-4,.,TGTGCCAGCAGCAAAGACTCGCTGGGTAGTACAGGATACTTC,CASSKDSLGSTGYF
TRBV4-2,TRBD1,TRBJ2-7,.,TGTGCCAGCAGCCCGGACAGGGGGCTCTACGAGCAGTACTTC,CASSPDRGLYEQYF
TRBV27,.,TRBJ1-5,few,TGTGCCAGCAGTTTGGGCAGCACCAATCAGCCCCAGCATTTT,CASSLGSTNQPQHF
TRBV19,.,TRBJ2-2,.,TGTGCCAGTAGTATAGAACAGGCGAACACCGGGGAGCTGTTTTTT,CASSIEQANTGELFF
TRBV10-3,.,TRBJ2-5,.,TGTGCCATCACCTGGGACAAGGGTTTACAAGAGACCCAGTACTTC,CAITWDKGLQETQYF
TRBV6-1,TRBD1,TRBJ1-1,.,TGTGCCAGCAGTGGACAGGGAGAGACTGAAGCTTTCTTT,CASSGQGETEAFF
TRBV28,TRBD2,TRBJ2-1,.,TGTGCCAGCTTCAGGCGGGAGGGAAACTACAATGAGCAGTTCTTC,CASFRREGNYNEQFF
TRBV5-1,.,TRBJ1-1,.,TGCGCCAGCAGCTTGGTGTCCAGGGGCGGCGTGAACACTGAAGCTTTCTTT,CASSLVSRGGVNTEAFF
TRBV28,TRBD2,TRBJ2-3,.,TGTGCCAGCACTGTGGACTATGGCGGGAGGGCTCCAGATACGCAGTATTTT,CASTVDYGGRAPDTQYF
TRBV18,.,TRBJ1-1,.,TGTGCCAGCTCACCATCAGGGTACACTGAAGCTTTCTTT,CASSPSGYTEAFF
TRBV15,TRBD2,TRBJ2-1,.,TGTGCCACCAGCAGACGGGAGGGCCTAGACAATGAGCAGTTCTTC,CATSRREGLDNEQFF
TRBV5-4,.,TRBJ1-4,.,TGTGCCAGCAGCCCCAGGGGTTCTAATGAAAAACTGTTTTTT,CASSPRGSNEKLFF
TRBV7-9,.,TRBJ2-7,.,TGTGCCAGCAGCCCCCCCGGAGGGATCTCCTACGAGCAGTACTTC,CASSPPGGISYEQYF
TRBV10-3,.,TRBJ2-7,.,TGTGCCATCAGTGACAGCTCCTACGAGCAGTACTTC,CAISDSSYEQYF
TRBV10-3,TRBD2,TRBJ2-2,.,TGTGCCATCAGGGGTAGCGGGAGAATCGACACCGGGGAGCTGTTTTTT,CAIRGSGRIDTGELFF
TRBV19,.,TRBJ2-5,.,TGTGCCAGTAGGCGGAACGGCTACCAAGAGACCCAGTACTTC,CASRRNGYQETQYF
TRBV9,TRBD2,TRBJ2-5,.,TGTGCCAGCAGCGTTGGGACTAGCGGTTTCCAAGAGACCCAGTACTTC,CASSVGTSGFQETQYF
TRBV19,TRBD1,TRBJ2-7,.,TGTGCCAGTAACTCCCGCCGGACAGGGAGCAGCTACGAGCAGTACTTC,CASNSRRTGSSYEQYF
TRBV4-1,.,TRBJ1-1,.,TGCGCCAGCAGCCAAGGGGCAGCAATGAACACTGAAGCTTTCTTT,CASSQGAAMNTEAFF
TRBV6-4,.,TRBJ2-2,.,TGTGCCAGCAGTGGGATGGCGGGAAGCACCGGGGAGCTGTTTTTT,CASSGMAGSTGELFF
TRBV7-8,TRBD1,TRBJ1-5,.,TGTGCCAGCAGCAGATCCCGGGACAGGGAGGGTCAGCCCCAGCATTTT,CASSRSRDREGQPQHF
TRBV7-8,TRBD1,TRBJ1-5,few,TGTGCCAGCAGCTCCGGGCGACAGGGACTGTTGAGCAATCAGCCCCAGCATTTT,CASSSGRQGLLSNQPQHF
TRBV7-9,.,TRBJ1-2,.,TGTGCCAGCAGTCAAACTAACTATGGCTACACCTTC,CASSQTNYGYTF
TRBV11-3,.,TRBJ2-5,.,TGTGCCAGCAGCGTGGCAGGGGAGGAGACCCAGTACTTC,CASSVAGEETQYF
TRBV29-1,.,TRBJ2-7,.,TGCAGCGTTGAGTTCCAGGGGAACTACGAGCAGTACTTC,CSVEFQGNYEQYF
TRBV27,TRBD1,TRBJ1-3,.,TGTGCCAGCAAAACAGGGGGAGGAAACACCATATATTTT,CASKTGGGNTIYF
TRBV4-1,TRBD1,TRBJ1-2,few,TGCGCCAGCAGCCAAGGGGGGGACAGGGGCGCTGGCTATGGCTACACCTTC,CASSQGGDRGAGYGYTF
TRBV13,.,TRBJ2-7,.,TGTGCCAGCAGCCTACGGACTACCGGGGAAGAGCAGTACTTC,CASSLRTTGEEQYF
TRBV5-6,TRBD2,TRBJ2-3,.,TGTGCCAGCAGCTTGGTGGCTAGCGGGAAACAAGATACGCAGTATTTT,CASSLVASGKQDTQYF
TRBV19,TRBD1,TRBJ1-2,.,TGTGCCAGTAAGGGGGGACAGGGTCCTGGCTACACCTTC,CASKGGQGPGYTF
TRBV7-9,TRBD1,TRBJ2-2,.,TGTGCCAGCAGACCGACCTGGACAGGTGGTAACACCGGGGAGCTGTTTTTT,CASRPTWTGGNTGELFF
TRBV2,.,TRBJ2-5,.,TGTGCCAGCAATTGGGCGGGATCAGAGACCCAGTACTTC,CASNWAGSETQYF
TRBV4-1,TRBD2,TRBJ2-3,few,TGCGCCAGCACGGCTAGCGGGAGGGCCCGCACAGATACGCAGTATTTT,CASTASGRARTDTQYF
TRBV19,.,TRBJ2-7,.,TGTGCCAGTAGTAAGCAGGGGAAGAACTACGAGCAGTACTTC,CASSKQGKNYEQYF
TRBV27,TRBD1,TRBJ1-4,once,TGCGCCAGCAGTCCACGAAGACAGGGCCCTAATGAAAAACTGTTTTTT,CASSPRRQGPNEKLFF
TRBV5-1,TRBD1,TRBJ2-1,.,TGCGCCAGCAGCCTCGACGAGGGGGCTTACAATGAGCAGTTCTTC,CASSLDEGAYNEQFF
TRBV19,.,TRBJ2-1,.,TGTGCCAGTAGCGCCAAGAGCTCCTACAATGAGCAGTTCTTC,CASSAKSSYNEQFF
TRBV29-1,TRBD2,TRBJ2-1,.,TGCAGCGTTTCGCGGGAGGGCTTCGACCGGCGTGAGCAGTTCTTC,CSVSREGFDRREQFF
TRBV29-1,TRBD1,TRBJ2-1,once,TGCAGCGCACTAAACCCTACAGGGGGCACTGAGCAGTTCTTC,CSALNPTGGTEQFF
TRBV29-1,TRBD2,TRBJ2-1,.,TGCAGAGCAGAAGGACGGGAGGATGGGCAGTTCTTC,CRAEGREDGQFF
TRBV7-2,.,TRBJ1-1,.,TGTGCCAGCAGCTTAGAAGACAGTTTGAACACTGAAGCTTTCTTT,CASSLEDSLNTEAFF
TRBV5-1,TRBD2,TRBJ2-2,once,TGCGCCAGCAGCTTCACGTTAGCGGGAGACACCGGGGAGCTGTTTTTT,CASSFTLAGDTGELFF
TRBV6-5,.,TRBJ1-1,.,TGTGCCAGCAGTTCCCAGAGGGTTAACACTGAAGCTTTCTTT,CASSSQRVNTEAFF
TRBV5-1,.,TRBJ1-2,.,TGCGCCAGCAGCCCCCAAGGGGGTAGCCGGATTAACTATGGCTACACCTTC,CASSPQGGSRINYGYTF
TRBV9,TRBD1,TRBJ2-7,.,TGTGCCAGCAGCTCGGGACAGGGGGCGCGTGAGCAGTACTTC,CASSSGQGAREQYF
TRBV15,TRBD1,TRBJ2-7,once,TGTGCCACCAGCAGTGACAGGGGGCACTACGAGCAGTACTTC,CATSSDRGHYEQYF
TRBV9,TRBD1,TRBJ1-1,once,TGTGCCAGCAGCGTAGCAATGGGACAGGGGCTGAGGGAGGACACTGAAGCTTTCTTT,CASSVAMGQGLREDTEAFF